This is a list of T cell receptor beta chains from one sample in a study of shared clonotypes between healthy human individuals. This table comes from immunoSEQ multiplex PCR, and its TCRdb copy is limited to in-frame clones, with some not included. The sample has some 1 million clones; roughly 75% are singletons. The sample consisted of memory CD4+ T cells sorted from blood. These TCRs come from a man aged 18 to 30 in good health. Each CDR3 is given with its conserved first and last residue. D genes are given only for firm matches. Some rows have no size entry. The others give once, few or many, or a class for an expanded clone.

abundance,d_gene,j_gene,v_gene,CDR3aa,CDR3nt
-,-,TRBJ2-2,TRBV7-2,CASSLRVLNTGELFF,TGTGCCAGCAGCTTAAGGGTCCTGAACACCGGGGAGCTGTTTTTT
-,-,TRBJ2-5,TRBV7-3,CASSFGGAGRKTQYF,TGTGCCAGCAGCTTCGGAGGGGCAGGGAGGAAGACCCAGTACTTC
-,-,TRBJ1-6,TRBV6-1,CASSEDRPLHF,TGTGCCAGCAGTGAAGACAGGCCCCTCCACTTT
-,-,TRBJ2-7,TRBV30,CAWSLGAGRPYEQYF,TGTGCCTGGAGCCTCGGGGCAGGGAGGCCCTACGAGCAGTACTTC
-,TRBD1,TRBJ1-5,TRBV5-5,CASSLGTGPQHF,TGTGCCAGCAGCTTGGGGACAGGTCCCCAGCATTTT
-,-,TRBJ1-1,TRBV27,CASSERGSTEAFF,TGTGCCAGCAGTGAACGGGGGAGCACTGAAGCTTTCTTT
once,-,TRBJ2-5,TRBV5-1,CASMMAETQYF,TGCGCCAGCATGATGGCGGAGACCCAGTACTTC
-,-,TRBJ2-7,TRBV9,CASSPGLFSYEQYF,TGTGCCAGCAGCCCCGGACTCTTCTCCTACGAGCAGTACTTC
-,-,TRBJ2-7,TRBV5-6,CASSTTPRNEQYF,TGTGCCAGCAGTACGACCCCGAGGAACGAGCAGTACTTC
-,TRBD2,TRBJ2-5,TRBV7-7,CASSRGLAGAGEETQYF,TGTGCTAGCAGCAGGGGACTAGCGGGAGCGGGAGAAGAGACCCAGTACTTC
-,TRBD1,TRBJ1-5,TRBV19,CASSGTGGRQPQHF,TGTGCCAGTAGTGGAACAGGGGGCCGACAGCCCCAGCATTTT
few,-,TRBJ1-1,TRBV7-2,CASTGRTEAFF,TGTGCCAGCACAGGGCGGACTGAAGCTTTCTTT
-,TRBD2,TRBJ2-3,TRBV5-4,CASSFKTSGSRDTQYF,TGTGCCAGCAGCTTCAAGACTAGCGGGAGTAGGGATACGCAGTATTTT
-,TRBD1,TRBJ1-5,TRBV30,CAWSTGTVYQPQHF,TGTGCCTGGAGTACCGGGACAGTCTATCAGCCCCAGCATTTT
-,-,TRBJ2-7,TRBV20-1,CSAKRVYEQYF,TGCAGTGCCAAGCGTGTCTACGAGCAGTACTTC
-,TRBD1,TRBJ1-3,TRBV5-6,CASSSKMDRDGNTIYF,TGTGCCAGCAGCTCAAAAATGGACAGGGATGGAAACACCATATATTTT
-,-,TRBJ1-5,TRBV7-8,CASSWGSTSYSNQPQHF,TGTGCCAGCAGTTGGGGCTCGACATCTTATAGCAATCAGCCCCAGCATTTT
-,-,TRBJ1-1,TRBV5-1,CASSLQVPTEAFF,TGCGCCAGCAGCTTACAGGTGCCCACTGAAGCTTTCTTT
once,-,TRBJ2-3,TRBV1,CTSSPYLAGWSDTQYF,TGCACCAGCAGCCCTTATCTAGCGGGTTGGTCGGATACGCAGTATTTT
-,-,TRBJ2-7,TRBV18,CASSPKGNEQYF,TGTGCCAGCTCACCAAAGGGTAACGAGCAGTACTTC
-,-,TRBJ1-2,TRBV25-1,CASSQDHILGQNYGYTF,TGTGCCAGCAGCCAGGACCACATCTTAGGACAGAACTATGGCTACACCTTC
few,-,TRBJ2-5,TRBV7-3,CASSLQGGQETQYF,TGTGCCAGCAGCCTACAGGGTGGGCAAGAGACCCAGTACTTC
-,TRBD1,TRBJ1-5,TRBV15,CATSREDRGNQPQHF,TGTGCCACCAGCAGAGAGGACAGGGGCAATCAGCCCCAGCATTTT
once,TRBD2,TRBJ2-7,TRBV5-4,CASSPAPSGRAHEQYF,TGTGCCAGCAGCCCCGCGCCTAGCGGGAGGGCCCACGAGCAGTACTTC
-,-,TRBJ1-3,TRBV30,CATGHSSGNTIYF,TGTGCCACGGGACATAGCTCTGGAAACACCATATATTTT
-,-,TRBJ1-2,TRBV5-1,CASSLTGDLYGYTF,TGCGCCAGCAGCCTTACCGGGGACCTCTATGGCTACACCTTC
-,TRBD2,TRBJ2-1,TRBV6-6,CASSPSSGGAVRQFF,TGTGCCAGCAGCCCATCTAGCGGGGGGGCGGTGAGGCAGTTCTTC
-,TRBD2,TRBJ2-1,TRBV10-3,CAISGGLAGYNEQFF,TGTGCCATCAGCGGGGGACTAGCGGGTTACAATGAGCAGTTCTTC
-,-,TRBJ2-7,TRBV7-8,CASSTFRDTYEQYF,TGTGCCAGCAGCACTTTCCGGGACACCTACGAGCAGTACTTC
-,-,TRBJ1-1,TRBV18,CASSPPTLAKAFF,TGTGCCAGCTCACCACCTACTCTCGCAAAGGCTTTCTTT
-,-,TRBJ1-3,TRBV9,CASSVTGQAGNTIYF,TGTGCCAGCAGCGTAACGGGTCAGGCGGGAAACACCATATATTTT
once,TRBD1,TRBJ2-7,TRBV6-5,CASSYGDRGRIYEQYF,TGTGCCAGCAGTTACGGTGACAGGGGAAGGATCTACGAGCAGTACTTC
few,-,TRBJ1-1,TRBV28,CASSYAASHLLGRAFF,TGTGCCAGCAGTTACGCGGCGAGCCATCTTCTCGGTCGAGCTTTCTTT
-,TRBD2,TRBJ2-3,TRBV7-2,CASSHPPGLASADTQYF,TGTGCCAGCAGCCACCCTCCGGGACTAGCCTCGGCAGATACGCAGTATTTT
-,-,TRBJ2-7,TRBV7-8,CASSLRDEQYF,TGTGCCAGCAGCTTACGTGACGAGCAGTACTTC
once,TRBD1,TRBJ2-1,TRBV5-1,CASSLGTGGSYNEQFF,TGCGCCAGCAGCCTGGGGACAGGGGGCTCCTACAATGAGCAGTTCTTC
-,TRBD1,TRBJ2-3,TRBV14,CASSQGTGGQDTQYF,TGTGCCAGCAGCCAAGGGACAGGGGGTCAGGATACGCAGTATTTT
-,TRBD1,TRBJ2-4,TRBV19,CASRKGQGHENIQYF,TGTGCCAGTAGGAAGGGACAGGGACACGAAAACATTCAGTACTTC
-,-,TRBJ1-2,TRBV10-3,CAISESRGEGGYTF,TGTGCCATCAGTGAGTCCCGTGGTGAGGGTGGCTACACCTTC
-,TRBD1,TRBJ2-1,TRBV28,CASTVGQGYNEQFF,TGTGCCAGCACCGTAGGACAGGGTTACAATGAGCAGTTCTTC
-,TRBD1,TRBJ1-6,TRBV30,CAWSEGQNVLPLHF,TGTGCCTGGAGTGAGGGACAGAACGTCTTGCCCCTCCACTTT